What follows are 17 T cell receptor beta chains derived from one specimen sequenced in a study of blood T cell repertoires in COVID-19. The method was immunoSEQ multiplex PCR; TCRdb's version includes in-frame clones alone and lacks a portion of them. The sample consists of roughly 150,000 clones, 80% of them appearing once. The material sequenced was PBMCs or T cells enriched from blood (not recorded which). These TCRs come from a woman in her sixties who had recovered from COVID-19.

The CDR3 nucleotides read TGTGCCAGCGGCCAGGGTTACACCGGGGAGCTGTTTTTT. Protein: CASGQGYTGELFF. The chain joins TRBV7-3 to TRBJ2-2; a possible D gene is TRBD1 (5 bases). The ends were cut back, 8 bases at V and 3 bases at J, with 10 bases in the middle. This CDR3 has 13 residues. Germline CDR1 is SGHTA and CDR2 is FQGTGA.

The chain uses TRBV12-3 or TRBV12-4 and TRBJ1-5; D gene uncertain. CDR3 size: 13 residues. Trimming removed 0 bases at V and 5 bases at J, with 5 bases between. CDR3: CASSLARDQPQHF. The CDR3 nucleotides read TGTGCCAGCAGTTTAGCGCGGGATCAGCCCCAGCATTTT.

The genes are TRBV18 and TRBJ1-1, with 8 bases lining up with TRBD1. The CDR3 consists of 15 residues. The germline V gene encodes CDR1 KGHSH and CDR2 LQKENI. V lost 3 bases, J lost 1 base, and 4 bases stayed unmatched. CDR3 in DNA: TGTGCCAGCTCACCCTCGGACAGGGAGAACACTGAAGCTTTCTTT. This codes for CASSPSDRENTEAFF.

CDR3 loop: CSASGPGGASYNEQFF. The CDR3 bases are TGCAGTGCTAGTGGCCCCGGGGGGGCCTCCTACAATGAGCAGTTCTTC. This rearrangement joins TRBV20-1 to TRBJ2-1, with TRBD2 matching 8 bases. J was trimmed by 0 bases and V by 3 bases; bases with no gene match: 7. Germline-derived CDR1 and CDR2 are DFQATT and SNEGSKA (reference sequence). The CDR3 sequence is 16 residues long.

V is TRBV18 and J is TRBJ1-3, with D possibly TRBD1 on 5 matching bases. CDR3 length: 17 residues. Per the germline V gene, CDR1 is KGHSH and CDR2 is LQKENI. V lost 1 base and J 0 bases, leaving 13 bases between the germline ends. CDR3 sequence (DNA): TGTGCCAGCTCACCACAGGAGGGGCCGAGCTCTGGAAACACCATATATTTT. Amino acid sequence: CASSPQEGPSSGNTIYF.

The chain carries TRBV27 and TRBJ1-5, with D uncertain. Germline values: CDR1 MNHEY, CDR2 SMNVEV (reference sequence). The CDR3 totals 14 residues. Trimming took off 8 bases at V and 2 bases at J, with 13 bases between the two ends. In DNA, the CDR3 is TGTGCCAGCGCCCCGGGAGGTGGCAATCAGCCCCAGCATTTT. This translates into CASAPGGGNQPQHF.

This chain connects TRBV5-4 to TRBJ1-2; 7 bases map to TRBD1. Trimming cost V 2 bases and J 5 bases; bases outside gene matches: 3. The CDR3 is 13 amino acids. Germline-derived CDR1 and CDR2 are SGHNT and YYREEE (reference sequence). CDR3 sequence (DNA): TGTGCCAGCAGCTTTGGGACAGAGTATGGCTACACCTTC. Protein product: CASSFGTEYGYTF.

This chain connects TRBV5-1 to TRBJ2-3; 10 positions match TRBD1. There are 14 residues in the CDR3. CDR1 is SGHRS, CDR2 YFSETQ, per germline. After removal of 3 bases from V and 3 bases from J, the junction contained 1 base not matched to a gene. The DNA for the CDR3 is TGCGCCAGCAGCTGGACAGGGGGGACAGATACGCAGTATTTT. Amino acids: CASSWTGGTDTQYF.

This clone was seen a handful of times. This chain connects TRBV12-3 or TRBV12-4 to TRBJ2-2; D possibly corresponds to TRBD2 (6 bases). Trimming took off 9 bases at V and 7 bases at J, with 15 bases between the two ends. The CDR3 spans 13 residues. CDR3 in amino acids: CARPTRRDGELFF. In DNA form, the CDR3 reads TGTGCCAGACCTACACGGAGGGACGGGGAGCTGTTTTTT.

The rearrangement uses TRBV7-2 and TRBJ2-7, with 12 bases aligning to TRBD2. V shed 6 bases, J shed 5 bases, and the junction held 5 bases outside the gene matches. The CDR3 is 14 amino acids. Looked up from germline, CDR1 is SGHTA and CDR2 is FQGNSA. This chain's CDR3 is CASRATSGGNEQYF. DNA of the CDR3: TGTGCCAGCAGAGCGACTAGCGGGGGAAACGAGCAGTACTTC.

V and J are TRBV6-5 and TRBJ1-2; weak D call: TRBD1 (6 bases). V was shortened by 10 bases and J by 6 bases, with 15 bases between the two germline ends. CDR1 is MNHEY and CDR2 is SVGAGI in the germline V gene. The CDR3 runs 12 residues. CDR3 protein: CATTRGMDGYTF. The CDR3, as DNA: TGTGCCACCACGAGGGGGATGGATGGCTACACCTTC.

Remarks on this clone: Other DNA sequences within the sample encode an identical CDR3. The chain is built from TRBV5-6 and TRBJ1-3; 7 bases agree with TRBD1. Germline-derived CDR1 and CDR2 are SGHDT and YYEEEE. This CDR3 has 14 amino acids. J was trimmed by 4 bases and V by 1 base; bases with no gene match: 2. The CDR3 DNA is TGTGCCAGCAGCTTGAGGGGGCCCGGAAACACCATATATTTT. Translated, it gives CASSLRGPGNTIYF.

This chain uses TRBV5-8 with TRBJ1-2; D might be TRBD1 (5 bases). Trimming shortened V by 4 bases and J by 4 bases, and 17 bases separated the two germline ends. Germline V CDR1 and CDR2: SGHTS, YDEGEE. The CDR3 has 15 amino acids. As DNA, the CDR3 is TGTGCCAGCAGCAATGGGCCGGACACGGTCTATGGCTACACCTTC. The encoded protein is CASSNGPDTVYGYTF.

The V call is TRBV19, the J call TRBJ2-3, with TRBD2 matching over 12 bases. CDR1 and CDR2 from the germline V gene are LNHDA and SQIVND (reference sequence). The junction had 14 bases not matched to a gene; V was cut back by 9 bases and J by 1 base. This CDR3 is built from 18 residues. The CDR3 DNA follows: TGTGCCAGCCCCGATCAACTCCGGACTAGCGGGGGCACAGATACGCAGTATTTT. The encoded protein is CASPDQLRTSGGTDTQYF.

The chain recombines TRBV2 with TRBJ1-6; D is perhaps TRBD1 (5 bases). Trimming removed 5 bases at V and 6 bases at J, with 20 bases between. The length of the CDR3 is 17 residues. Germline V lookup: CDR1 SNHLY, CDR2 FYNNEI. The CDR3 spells CASSTLEGIFGNSPLHF. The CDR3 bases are TGTGCCAGCAGTACCCTGGAGGGGATCTTTGGTAATTCACCCCTCCACTTT.

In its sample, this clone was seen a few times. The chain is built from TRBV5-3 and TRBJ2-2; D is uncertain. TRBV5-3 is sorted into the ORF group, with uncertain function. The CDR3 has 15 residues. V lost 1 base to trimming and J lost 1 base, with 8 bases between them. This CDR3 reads CARSLRDLNTGELFF. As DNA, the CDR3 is TGTGCCAGAAGCTTGCGAGACTTGAACACCGGGGAGCTGTTTTTT.

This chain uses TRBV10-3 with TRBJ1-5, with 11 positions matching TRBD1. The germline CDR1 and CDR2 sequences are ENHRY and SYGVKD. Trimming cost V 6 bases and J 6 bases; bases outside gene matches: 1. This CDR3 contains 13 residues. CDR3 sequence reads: CAISGTGGQPQHF. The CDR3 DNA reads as TGTGCCATCAGCGGGACAGGGGGTCAGCCCCAGCATTTT.